A selection of T cell receptor beta chains follows, all from one sample in a study of Tregs in tolerant kidney transplant recipients. Repertoires were generated with immunoSEQ multiplex PCR, while TCRdb's copy carries only in-frame clones and drops some. The profile shows about 4,200 clones, roughly 56% of them singletons. These receptors' targets are unknown. The sample consisted of CD8+ T cells from blood cultured with allogeneic cells. The source is a human donor in good health. CDR3s include the opening cysteine and the closing phenylalanine or tryptophan.

CDR3: CASSLRTVSTDTQYF
J: TRBJ2-3
V: TRBV13

CDR3: CASSPWTESYEQYF
J: TRBJ2-7
V: TRBV19

CDR3: CASRDPPSYEQYF
J: TRBJ2-7
V: TRBV6-5

CDR3: CASSVGALLATDTQYF
J: TRBJ2-3
V: TRBV9

CDR3: CASSLGSGGYTF
J: TRBJ1-2
V: TRBV11-2

CDR3: CASSVEKDYGYTF
J: TRBJ1-2
V: TRBV9

CDR3: CASSPVGSYEQYF
J: TRBJ2-7
V: TRBV6-5

CDR3: CASSQVAGGVEAFF
J: TRBJ1-1
V: TRBV4-1

CDR3: CASSYLARGDNYGYTF
J: TRBJ1-2
V: TRBV6-6

CDR3: CASSLGAGVRWEQFF
J: TRBJ2-1
V: TRBV27

CDR3: CASSSSPGVRETQYF
J: TRBJ2-5
V: TRBV7-7

CDR3: CASSGQDLYEQYF
J: TRBJ2-7
V: TRBV5-6

CDR3: CASSLGLAGFTGELFF
J: TRBJ2-2
V: TRBV13

CDR3: CASSLDSYNYGYTF
J: TRBJ1-2
V: TRBV9

CDR3: CASSWTLSNEQFF
J: TRBJ2-1
V: TRBV27

CDR3: CASSDGLLLYEQYF
J: TRBJ2-7
V: TRBV2

CDR3: CASSDREVTGELFF
J: TRBJ2-2
V: TRBV2

CDR3: CASSSGAVTNEKLFF
J: TRBJ1-4
V: TRBV9

CDR3: CSAGQANTGELFF
J: TRBJ2-2
V: TRBV29-1

CDR3: CASGEAGELFF
J: TRBJ2-2
V: TRBV7-9

CDR3: CATSADSAMNTEAFF
J: TRBJ1-1
V: TRBV15

CDR3: CASSLAWQGGNSPLHF
J: TRBJ1-6
V: TRBV7-9

CDR3: CASSLGGDNSPLHF
J: TRBJ1-6
V: TRBV9

CDR3: CASSKGSAQPYNEQFF
J: TRBJ2-1
V: TRBV21-1

CDR3: CASSPGQGAYEKLFF
J: TRBJ1-4
V: TRBV14

CDR3: CASSSIGREQYF
J: TRBJ2-7
V: TRBV27

CDR3: CASSFGHTEAFF
J: TRBJ1-1
V: TRBV5-4

CDR3: CASSSDRSSGNTIYF
J: TRBJ1-3
V: TRBV7-8

CDR3: CASSWGDSGANVLTF
J: TRBJ2-6
V: TRBV5-6

CDR3: CASRWTGQETQYF
J: TRBJ2-5
V: TRBV13

CDR3: CASSMRQLGYTF
J: TRBJ1-2
V: TRBV21-1

CDR3: CASNRRGEYESYGYTF
J: TRBJ1-2
V: TRBV5-2

CDR3: CASSVGAMDRGPQYF
J: TRBJ2-5
V: TRBV9

CDR3: CASSRAFSGNTIYF
J: TRBJ1-3
V: TRBV4-1

CDR3: CASSEDRDYGYTF
J: TRBJ1-2
V: TRBV13

CDR3: CASIGTGETYEQYF
J: TRBJ2-7
V: TRBV2

CDR3: CASSEWTAFSGNTIYF
J: TRBJ1-3
V: TRBV2

CDR3: CASSQGQGREQYF
J: TRBJ2-7
V: TRBV4-1

CDR3: CASSQGAGTEDGYTF
J: TRBJ1-2
V: TRBV4-1

CDR3: CASSMALAGDIGYEQYF
J: TRBJ2-7
V: TRBV19

CDR3: CASSFTGGGTYEQYF
J: TRBJ2-7
V: TRBV27